The T cell receptor beta chain described here comes from a study of T cell repertoires in cytomegalovirus infection. In the study overall: Used in the study were CMV epitopes, some recently identified and HLA-C-restricted, others well-studied and HLA-B-restricted. It can be stated that public TCR beta signatures indicated CMV infection as well as a matching HLA type. Study results and limitations: Identification of carriers of CMV plus the relevant HLA was performed using cumulative public TCR beta family frequency. CMV-specific TCR beta clonotypes restricted by HLA-C dominated the ex vivo response.

One entry per CDR3 protein, called by TCRdb with MiXCR from the reads. The sample yields 700,000 to 850,000 distinct CDR3 sequences, around a third seen once. To note about this clonotype: Its specificity is unknown.

The length of the CDR3 is 15 residues. V was clipped by 3 bases and J by 4 bases; unmatched bases: 3. The germline CDR1 and CDR2 sequences are SNHLY and FYNNEI. V gene TRBV2 combines with J gene TRBJ1-6; 7 bases are a match to TRBD1. The clonotype was recovered from a human donor in good health (CMV status not recorded). Some clones in this sample may be carry-over from other donors' samples. The material sequenced was cultured CD8+ T cells from PBMCs, taken from culture after CMV antigen stimulation. CDR3 DNA: TGTGCCAGCAGTGAGAACAGGGGATATAATTCACCCCTCCACTTT. Its translation: CASSENRGYNSPLHF.